This T cell receptor (beta chain) was obtained from a study of T cell responses to AZD1222 COVID-19 vaccine. In regard to this clone: Its antigen is not identified.

There are 16 residues in the CDR3. CDR1 is SGHTA, CDR2 FQGNSA, per germline. V lost 2 bases, J lost 5 bases, and 9 bases stayed unmatched. Sequencing used immunoSEQ multiplex PCR; TCRdb keeps in-frame clones, though not all of them. The table lists 100,000 to 120,000 clones, 81% of them singletons. Study results and limitations: Only six or seven AZD1222 recipients tested seropositive at baseline. Nearly half of spike-specific TCRs reportedly target unmutated variant regions. Increases in Spike-specific TCR breadth and depth were seen after two AZD1222 doses.

Sequencing was performed on peripheral blood, taken on day 0 of AZD1222 vaccination. This receptor was taken from an adult in good health. The J gene is TRBJ2-1, the V gene TRBV7-2; 7 bases are a match to TRBD1. Here the CDR3 reads CASSLQPNRGDNEQFF. CDR3 nucleotide sequence: TGTGCCAGCAGCTTACAACCCAACAGGGGCGACAATGAGCAGTTCTTC.